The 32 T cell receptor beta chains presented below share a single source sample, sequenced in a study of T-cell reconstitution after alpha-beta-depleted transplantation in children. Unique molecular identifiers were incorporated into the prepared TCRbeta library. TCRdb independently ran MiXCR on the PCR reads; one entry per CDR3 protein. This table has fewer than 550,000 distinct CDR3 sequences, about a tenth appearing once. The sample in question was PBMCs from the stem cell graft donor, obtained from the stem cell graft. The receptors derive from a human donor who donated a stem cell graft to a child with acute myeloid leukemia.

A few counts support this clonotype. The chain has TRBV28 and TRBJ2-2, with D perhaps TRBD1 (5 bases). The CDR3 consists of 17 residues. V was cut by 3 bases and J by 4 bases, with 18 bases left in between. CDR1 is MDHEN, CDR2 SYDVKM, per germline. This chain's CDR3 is CASSFSKTASFTGELFF. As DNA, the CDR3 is TGTGCCAGCAGTTTCTCCAAGACAGCTTCGTTCACCGGGGAGCTGTTTTTT.

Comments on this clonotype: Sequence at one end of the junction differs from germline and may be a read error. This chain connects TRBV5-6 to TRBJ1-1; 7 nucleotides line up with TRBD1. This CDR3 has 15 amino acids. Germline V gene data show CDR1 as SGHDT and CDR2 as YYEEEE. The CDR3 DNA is TGTGCCAGCAGCTCGGCCGACAGGGTCGGAACTGACGCTTTCTTT. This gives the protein CASSSADRVGTDAFF.

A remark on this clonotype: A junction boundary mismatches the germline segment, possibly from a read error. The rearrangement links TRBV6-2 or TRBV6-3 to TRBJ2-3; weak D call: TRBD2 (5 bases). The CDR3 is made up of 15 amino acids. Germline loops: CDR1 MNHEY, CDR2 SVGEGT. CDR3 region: CASCGSLRAADTQYF. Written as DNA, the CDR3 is TGCGCCTCATGTGGGAGTCTTCGGGCGGCAGATACGCAGTATTTT.

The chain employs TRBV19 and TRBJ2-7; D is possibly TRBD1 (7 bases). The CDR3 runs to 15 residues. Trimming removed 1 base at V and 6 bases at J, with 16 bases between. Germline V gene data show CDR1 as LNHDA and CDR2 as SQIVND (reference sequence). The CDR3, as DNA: TGTGCCAGTAGTATAGGTGACAGGGACTTCGGCGAGCAGTACTTC. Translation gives CASSIGDRDFGEQYF.

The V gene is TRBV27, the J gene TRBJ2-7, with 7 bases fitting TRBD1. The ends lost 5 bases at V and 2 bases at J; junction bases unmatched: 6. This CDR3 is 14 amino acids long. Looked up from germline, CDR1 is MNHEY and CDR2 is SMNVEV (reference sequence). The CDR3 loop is CASSLSGTAYEQYF. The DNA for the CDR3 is TGTGCCAGCAGTCTTTCCGGGACAGCCTACGAGCAGTACTTC.

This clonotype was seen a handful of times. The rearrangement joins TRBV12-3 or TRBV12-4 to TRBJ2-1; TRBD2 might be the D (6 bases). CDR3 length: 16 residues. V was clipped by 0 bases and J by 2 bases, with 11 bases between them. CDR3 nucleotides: TGTGCCAGCAGTTTAGCGGGACTCCTTACCTACAATGAGCAGTTCTTC. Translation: CASSLAGLLTYNEQFF.

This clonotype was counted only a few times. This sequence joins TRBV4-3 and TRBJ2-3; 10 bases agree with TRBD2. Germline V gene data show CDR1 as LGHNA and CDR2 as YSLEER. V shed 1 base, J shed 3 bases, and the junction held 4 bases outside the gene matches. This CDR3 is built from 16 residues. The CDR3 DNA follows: TGCGCCAGCAGCCAAGGGGCTAGCGGGAGAACAGATACGCAGTATTTT. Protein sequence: CASSQGASGRTDTQYF.

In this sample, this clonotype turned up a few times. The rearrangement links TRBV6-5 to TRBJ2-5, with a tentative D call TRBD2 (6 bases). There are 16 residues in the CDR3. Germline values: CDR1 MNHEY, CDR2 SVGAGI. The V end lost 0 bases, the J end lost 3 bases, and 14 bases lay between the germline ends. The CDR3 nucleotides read TGTGCCAGCAGTTACTCGATGGGGGGAGGTAAAGAGACCCAGTACTTC. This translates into CASSYSMGGGKETQYF.

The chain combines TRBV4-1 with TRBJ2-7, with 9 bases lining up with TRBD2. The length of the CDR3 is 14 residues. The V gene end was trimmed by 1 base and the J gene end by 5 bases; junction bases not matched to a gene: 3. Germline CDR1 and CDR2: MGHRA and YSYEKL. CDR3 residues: CASSQGSSGDEQYF. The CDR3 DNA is TGCGCCAGCAGCCAAGGGTCTAGCGGGGACGAGCAGTACTTC.

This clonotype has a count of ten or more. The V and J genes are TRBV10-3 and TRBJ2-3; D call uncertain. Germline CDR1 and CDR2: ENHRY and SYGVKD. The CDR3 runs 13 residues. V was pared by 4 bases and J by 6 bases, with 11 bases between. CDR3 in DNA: TGTGCCATCAGTGTGTACAGTTCCGATACGCAGTATTTT. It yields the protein CAISVYSSDTQYF.

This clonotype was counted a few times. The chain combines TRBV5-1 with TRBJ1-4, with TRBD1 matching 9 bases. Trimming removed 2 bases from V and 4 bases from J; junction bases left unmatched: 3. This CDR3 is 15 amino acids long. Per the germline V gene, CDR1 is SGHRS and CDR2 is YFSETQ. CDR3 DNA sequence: TGCGCCAGCAGCTTCCGACAGGGGGTTAATGAAAAACTGTTTTTT. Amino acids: CASSFRQGVNEKLFF.

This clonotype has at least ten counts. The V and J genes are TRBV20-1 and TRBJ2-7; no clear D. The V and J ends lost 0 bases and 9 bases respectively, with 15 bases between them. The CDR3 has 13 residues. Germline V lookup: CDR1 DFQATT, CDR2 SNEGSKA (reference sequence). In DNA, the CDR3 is TGCAGTGCTAGAGATCTACAGTCGCTAGGGCAGTACTTC. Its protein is CSARDLQSLGQYF.

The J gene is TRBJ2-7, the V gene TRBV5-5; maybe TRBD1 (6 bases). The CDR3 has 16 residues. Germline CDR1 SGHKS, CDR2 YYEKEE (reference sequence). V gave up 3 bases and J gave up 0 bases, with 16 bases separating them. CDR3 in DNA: TGTGCCAGCAGCTCCCCCCTGGGACAAATCTCCTACGAGCAGTACTTC. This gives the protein CASSSPLGQISYEQYF.

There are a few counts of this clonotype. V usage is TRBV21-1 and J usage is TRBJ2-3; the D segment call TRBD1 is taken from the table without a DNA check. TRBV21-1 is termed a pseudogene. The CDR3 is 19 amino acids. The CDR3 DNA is TGTGCCAGCAGCAAAGGGTCGTTGCCAGGGGGCATATACACAGATACGCAGTATTTT. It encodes CASSKGSLPGGIYTDTQYF.

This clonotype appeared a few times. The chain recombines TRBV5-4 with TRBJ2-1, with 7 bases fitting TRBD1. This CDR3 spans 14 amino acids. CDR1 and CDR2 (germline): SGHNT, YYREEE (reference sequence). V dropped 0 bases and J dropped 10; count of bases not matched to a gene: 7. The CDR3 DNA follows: TGTGCCAGCAGCTTGGCCCCCACAGGGGACGAGCAGTTCTTC. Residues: CASSLAPTGDEQFF.

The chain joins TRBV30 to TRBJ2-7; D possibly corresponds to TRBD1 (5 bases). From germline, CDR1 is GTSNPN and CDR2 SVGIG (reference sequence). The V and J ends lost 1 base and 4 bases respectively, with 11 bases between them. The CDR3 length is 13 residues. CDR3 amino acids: CAWSDGQGYEQYF. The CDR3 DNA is TGTGCCTGGAGTGACGGCCAGGGTTACGAGCAGTACTTC.

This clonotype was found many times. CDR3 region: CASSPGRSYEQYV. For the CDR3, the DNA is TGTGCCAGCTCACCCGGCAGATCCTACGAGCAGTACGTC. The chain links TRBV18 to TRBJ2-7; D is ambiguous. From germline, CDR1 is KGHSH and CDR2 LQKENI. The V end lost 3 bases, the J end lost 1 base, and 7 bases lay between the germline ends. The CDR3 sequence is 13 residues long.

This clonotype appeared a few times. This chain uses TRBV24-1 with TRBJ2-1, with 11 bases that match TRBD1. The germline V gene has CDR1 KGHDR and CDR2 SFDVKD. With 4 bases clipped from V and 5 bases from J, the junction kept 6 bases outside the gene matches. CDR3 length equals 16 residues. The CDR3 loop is CATSERDRGVDNEQFF. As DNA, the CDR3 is TGTGCCACCAGTGAGAGGGACAGGGGGGTGGACAATGAGCAGTTCTTC.

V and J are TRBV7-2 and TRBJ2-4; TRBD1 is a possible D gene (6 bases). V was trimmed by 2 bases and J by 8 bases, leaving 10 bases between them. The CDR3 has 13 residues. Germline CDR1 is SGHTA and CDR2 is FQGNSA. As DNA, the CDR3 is TGTGCCAGCAGCTTATATGCAGGGGACATTCAGTACTTC. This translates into CASSLYAGDIQYF.

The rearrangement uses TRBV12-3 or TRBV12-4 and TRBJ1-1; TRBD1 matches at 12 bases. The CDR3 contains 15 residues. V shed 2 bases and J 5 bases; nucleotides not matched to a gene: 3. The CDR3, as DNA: TGTGCCAGCAGTTTAAGGGACAGGGGGCGAACTGAAGCTTTCTTT. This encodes CASSLRDRGRTEAFF.

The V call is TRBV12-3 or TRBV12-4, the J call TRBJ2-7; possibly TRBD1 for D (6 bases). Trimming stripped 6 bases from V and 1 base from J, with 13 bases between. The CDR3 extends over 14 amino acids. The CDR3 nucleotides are TGTGCCAGCAGCCCGGCGGACAGATCCTACGAGCAGTACTTC. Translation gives CASSPADRSYEQYF.

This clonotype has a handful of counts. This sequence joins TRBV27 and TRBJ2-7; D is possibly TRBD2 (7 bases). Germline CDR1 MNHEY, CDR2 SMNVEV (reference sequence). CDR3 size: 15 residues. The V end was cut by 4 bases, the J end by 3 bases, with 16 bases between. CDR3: CASSWGGTGDYEQYF. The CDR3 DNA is TGTGCCAGCAGTTGGGGGGGCACGGGGGACTACGAGCAGTACTTC.

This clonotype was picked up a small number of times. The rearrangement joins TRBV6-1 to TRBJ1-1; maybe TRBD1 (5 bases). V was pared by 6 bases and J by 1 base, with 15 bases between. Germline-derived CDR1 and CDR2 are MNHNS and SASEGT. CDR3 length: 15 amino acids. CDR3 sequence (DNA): TGTGCCAGCAGCGCCCGGGACGCTGGGAACACTGAAGCTTTCTTT. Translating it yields CASSARDAGNTEAFF.

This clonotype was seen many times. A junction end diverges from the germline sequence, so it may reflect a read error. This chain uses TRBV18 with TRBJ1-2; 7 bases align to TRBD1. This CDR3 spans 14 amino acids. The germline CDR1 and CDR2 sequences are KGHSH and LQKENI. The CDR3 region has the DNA TGCGCCAGCAGCCCCGACAGGGCTAACTATGGCTACACCTTC. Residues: CASSPDRANYGYTF. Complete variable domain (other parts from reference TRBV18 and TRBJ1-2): NAGVMQNPRHLVRRRGQEARLRCSPMKGHSHVYWYRQLPEEGLKFMVYLQKENIIDESGMPKERFSAEFPKEGPSILRIQQVVRGDSAAYFCASSPDRANYGYTFGSGTRLTVV.

In DNA form, the CDR3 reads TGTGCCACCAGTGTAGGGGGCTCCTACAATGAGCAGTTCTTC. It encodes CATSVGGSYNEQFF. The chain employs TRBV24-1 and TRBJ2-1, with D perhaps matching TRBD1 (6 bases). CDR1 is KGHDR and CDR2 is SFDVKD in the germline V gene. The CDR3 contains 14 residues. Between the trimmed V and J ends, which lost 5 bases and 0 bases, there was a span of 7 bases.

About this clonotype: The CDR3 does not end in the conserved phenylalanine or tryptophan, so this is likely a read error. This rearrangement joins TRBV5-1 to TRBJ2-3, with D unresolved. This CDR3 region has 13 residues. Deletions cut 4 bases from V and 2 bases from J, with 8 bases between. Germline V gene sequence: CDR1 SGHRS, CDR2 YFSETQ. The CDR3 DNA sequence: TGCGCCAGCAGCGGGCAGGACACAGATACGCAGTATTAT. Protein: CASSGQDTDTQYY.

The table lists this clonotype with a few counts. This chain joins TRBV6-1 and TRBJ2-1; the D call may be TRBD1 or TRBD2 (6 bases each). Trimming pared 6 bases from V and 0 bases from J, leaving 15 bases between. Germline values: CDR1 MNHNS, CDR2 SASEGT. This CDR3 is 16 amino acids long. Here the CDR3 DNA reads TGTGCCAGCAGCCCGACAGGAGGGCTCTCCTACAATGAGCAGTTCTTC. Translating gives CASSPTGGLSYNEQFF.

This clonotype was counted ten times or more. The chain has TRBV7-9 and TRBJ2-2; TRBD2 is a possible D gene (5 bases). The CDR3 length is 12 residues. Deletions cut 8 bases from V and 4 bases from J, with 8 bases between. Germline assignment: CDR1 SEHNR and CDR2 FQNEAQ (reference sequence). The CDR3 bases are TGTGCCAGCCGAGGGAGCACCGGGGAGCTGTTTTTT. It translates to CASRGSTGELFF.

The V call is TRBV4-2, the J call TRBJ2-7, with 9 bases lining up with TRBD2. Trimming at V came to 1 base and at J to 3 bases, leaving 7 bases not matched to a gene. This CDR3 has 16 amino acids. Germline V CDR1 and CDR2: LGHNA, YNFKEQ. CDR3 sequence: CASSQGGGLAGYEQYF. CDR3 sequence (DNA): TGTGCCAGCAGCCAAGGGGGGGGACTAGCCGGCTACGAGCAGTACTTC.

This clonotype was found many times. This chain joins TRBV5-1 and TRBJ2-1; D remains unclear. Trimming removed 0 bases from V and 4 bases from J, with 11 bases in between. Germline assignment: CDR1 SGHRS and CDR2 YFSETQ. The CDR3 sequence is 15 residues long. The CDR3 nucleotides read TGCGCCAGCAGCTTGGCCGAGAGAACGTACAATGAGCAGTTCTTC. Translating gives CASSLAERTYNEQFF. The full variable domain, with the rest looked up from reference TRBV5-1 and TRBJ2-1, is KAGVTQTPRYLIKTRGQQVTLSCSPISGHRSVSWYQQTPGQGLQFLFEYFSETQRNKGNFPGRFSGRQFSNSRSEMNVSTLELGDSALYLCASSLAERTYNEQFFGPGTRLTVL.

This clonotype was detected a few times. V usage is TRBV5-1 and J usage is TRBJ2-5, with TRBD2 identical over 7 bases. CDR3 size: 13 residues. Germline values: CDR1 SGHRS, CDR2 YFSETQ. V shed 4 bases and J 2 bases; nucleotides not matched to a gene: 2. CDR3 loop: CASSVAGQETQYF. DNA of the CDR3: TGCGCCAGCAGCGTAGCGGGTCAAGAGACCCAGTACTTC. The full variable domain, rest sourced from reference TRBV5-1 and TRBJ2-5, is KAGVTQTPRYLIKTRGQQVTLSCSPISGHRSVSWYQQTPGQGLQFLFEYFSETQRNKGNFPGRFSGRQFSNSRSEMNVSTLELGDSALYLCASSVAGQETQYFGPGTRLLVL.

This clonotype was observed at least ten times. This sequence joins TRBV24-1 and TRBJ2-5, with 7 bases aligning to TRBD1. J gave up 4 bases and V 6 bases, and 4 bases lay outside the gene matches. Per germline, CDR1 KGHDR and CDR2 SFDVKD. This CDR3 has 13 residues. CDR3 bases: TGTGCCACCAGTAGGGGGCGAGGAGAGACCCAGTACTTC. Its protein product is CATSRGRGETQYF.